This T cell receptor (beta chain) originates from a study of blood T cell repertoires in COVID-19. Study-level information: Sites in the United States, Italy and Spain provided acute and convalescent COVID-19 samples. The analysed material was cDNA or gDNA that came from T cells, B-cell-depleted T cells, or PBMCs.

There are 14 residues in the CDR3. The data were produced by immunoSEQ multiplex PCR, yet TCRdb's version contains in-frame clones alone and is incomplete. The sample lists fewer than 85,000 clones, 65% to 90% occurring once. The sequencing sample was made of peripheral blood. This TCR came from a woman aged 55-69 years with acute or convalescent COVID-19. The J gene is TRBJ1-4, the V gene TRBV12-1; whether TRBD1, the table's D call, matches the DNA was not checked. TRBV12-1 is deemed a pseudogene. The CDR3 DNA follows: TGTGCCAGCACCGGGGACAGGGGAGGGGAAAAACTGTTTTTT. Translation gives CASTGDRGGEKLFF.